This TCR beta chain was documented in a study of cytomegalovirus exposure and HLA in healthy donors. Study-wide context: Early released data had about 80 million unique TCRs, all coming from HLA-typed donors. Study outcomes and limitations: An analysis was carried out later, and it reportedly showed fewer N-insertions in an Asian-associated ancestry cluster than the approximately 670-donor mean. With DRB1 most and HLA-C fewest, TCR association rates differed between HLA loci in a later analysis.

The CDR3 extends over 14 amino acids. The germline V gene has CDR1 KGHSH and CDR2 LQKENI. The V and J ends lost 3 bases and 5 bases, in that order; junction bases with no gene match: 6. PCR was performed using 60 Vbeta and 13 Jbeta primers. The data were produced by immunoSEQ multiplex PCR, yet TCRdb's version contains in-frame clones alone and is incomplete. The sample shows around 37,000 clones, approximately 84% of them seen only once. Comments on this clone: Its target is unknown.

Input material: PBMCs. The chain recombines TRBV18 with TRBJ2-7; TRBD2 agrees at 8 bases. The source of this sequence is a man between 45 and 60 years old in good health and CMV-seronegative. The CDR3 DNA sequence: TGTGCCAGCTCACCGTCGGGAGGGTCCCACGAGCAGTACTTC. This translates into CASSPSGGSHEQYF.